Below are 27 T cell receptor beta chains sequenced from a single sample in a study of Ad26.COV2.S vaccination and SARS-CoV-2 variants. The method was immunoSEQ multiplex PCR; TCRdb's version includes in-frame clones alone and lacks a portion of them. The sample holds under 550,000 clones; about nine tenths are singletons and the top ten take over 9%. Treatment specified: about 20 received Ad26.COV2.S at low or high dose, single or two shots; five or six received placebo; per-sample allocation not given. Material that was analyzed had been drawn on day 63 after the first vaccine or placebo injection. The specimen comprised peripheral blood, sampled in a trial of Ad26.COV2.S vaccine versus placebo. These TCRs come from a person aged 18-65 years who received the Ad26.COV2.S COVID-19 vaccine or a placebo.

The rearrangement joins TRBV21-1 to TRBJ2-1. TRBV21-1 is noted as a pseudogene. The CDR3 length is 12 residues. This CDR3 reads CASSKGDNEQFF. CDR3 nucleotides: TGTGCCAGCAGCAAAGGGGACAATGAGCAGTTCTTC.

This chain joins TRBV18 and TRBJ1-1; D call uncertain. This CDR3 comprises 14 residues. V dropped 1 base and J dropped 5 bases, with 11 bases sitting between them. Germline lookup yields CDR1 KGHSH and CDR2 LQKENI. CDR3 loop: CASSPRRPLTEAFF. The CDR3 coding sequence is TGTGCCAGCTCACCACGGCGACCGCTGACTGAAGCTTTCTTT.

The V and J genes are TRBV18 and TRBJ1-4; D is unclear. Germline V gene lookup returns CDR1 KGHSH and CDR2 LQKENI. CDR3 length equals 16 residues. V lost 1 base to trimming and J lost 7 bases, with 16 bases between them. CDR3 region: CASSPRGLVRGEKLFF. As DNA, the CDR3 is TGTGCCAGCTCACCACGAGGACTAGTCCGGGGTGAAAAACTGTTTTTT.

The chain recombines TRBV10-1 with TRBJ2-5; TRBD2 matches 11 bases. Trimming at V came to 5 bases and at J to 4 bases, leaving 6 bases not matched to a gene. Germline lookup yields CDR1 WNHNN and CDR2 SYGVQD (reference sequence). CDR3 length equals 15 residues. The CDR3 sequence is CASSPRLAGIETQYF. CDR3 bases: TGCGCCAGCAGTCCAAGACTAGCGGGAATAGAGACCCAGTACTTC.

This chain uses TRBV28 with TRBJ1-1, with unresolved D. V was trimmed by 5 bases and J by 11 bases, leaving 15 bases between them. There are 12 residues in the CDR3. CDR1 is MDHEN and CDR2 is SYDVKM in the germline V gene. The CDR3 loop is CASSALMVGAFF. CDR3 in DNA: TGTGCCAGCAGTGCGTTGATGGTTGGGGCTTTCTTT.

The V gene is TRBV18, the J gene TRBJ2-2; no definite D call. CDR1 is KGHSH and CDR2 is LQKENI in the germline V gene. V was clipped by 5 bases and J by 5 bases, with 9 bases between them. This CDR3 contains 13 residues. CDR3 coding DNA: TGTGCCAGCTCAGTTTCTAGGACCGGGGAGCTGTTTTTT. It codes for CASSVSRTGELFF. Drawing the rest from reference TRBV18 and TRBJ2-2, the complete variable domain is NAGVMQNPRHLVRRRGQEARLRCSPMKGHSHVYWYRQLPEEGLKFMVYLQKENIIDESGMPKERFSAEFPKEGPSILRIQQVVRGDSAAYFCASSVSRTGELFFGEGSRLTVL.

The CDR3 sequence: CSQGTSGSQETQYF. CDR3 nucleotide sequence: TGCAGCCAAGGGACTAGCGGGAGCCAAGAGACCCAGTACTTC. The V and J genes are TRBV29-1 and TRBJ2-5; 14 nucleotides line up with TRBD2. CDR3 length: 14 residues. The germline gives CDR1 SQVTM, CDR2 ANQGSEA. Trimming cost V 8 bases and J 1 base; bases outside gene matches: 3.

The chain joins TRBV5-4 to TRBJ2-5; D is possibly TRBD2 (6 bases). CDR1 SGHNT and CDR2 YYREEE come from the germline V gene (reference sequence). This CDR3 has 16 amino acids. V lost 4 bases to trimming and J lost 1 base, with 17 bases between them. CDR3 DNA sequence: TGTGCCAGCAGCAAATCGGGACTCTGGGGCCAAGAGACCCAGTACTTC. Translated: CASSKSGLWGQETQYF.

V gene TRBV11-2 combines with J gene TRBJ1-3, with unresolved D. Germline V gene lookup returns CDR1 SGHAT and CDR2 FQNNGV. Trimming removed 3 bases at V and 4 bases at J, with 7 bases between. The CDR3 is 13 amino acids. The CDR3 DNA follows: TGTGCCAGCAGCTTTAAAGGAGGAAACACCATATATTTT. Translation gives CASSFKGGNTIYF.

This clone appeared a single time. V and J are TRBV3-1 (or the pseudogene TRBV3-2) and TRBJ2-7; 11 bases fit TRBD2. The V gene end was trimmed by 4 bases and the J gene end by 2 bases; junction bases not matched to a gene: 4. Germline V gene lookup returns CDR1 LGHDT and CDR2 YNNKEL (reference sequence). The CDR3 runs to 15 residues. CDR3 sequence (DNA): TGTGCCAGCAGCCCACTAGCGGGAGCCCCCTACGAGCAGTACTTC. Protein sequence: CASSPLAGAPYEQYF.

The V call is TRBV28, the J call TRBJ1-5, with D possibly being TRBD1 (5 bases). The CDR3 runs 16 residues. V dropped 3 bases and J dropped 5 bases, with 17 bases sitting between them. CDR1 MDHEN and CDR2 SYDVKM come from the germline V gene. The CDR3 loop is CASSFRGGAGYQPQHF. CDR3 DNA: TGTGCCAGCAGTTTTCGGGGAGGGGCGGGGTATCAGCCCCAGCATTTT.

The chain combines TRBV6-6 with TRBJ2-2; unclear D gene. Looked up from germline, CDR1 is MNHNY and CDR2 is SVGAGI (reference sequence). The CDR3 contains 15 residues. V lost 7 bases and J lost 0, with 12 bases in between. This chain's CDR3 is CASTTPLPNTGELFF. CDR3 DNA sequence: TGTGCCAGCACCACTCCATTACCGAACACCGGGGAGCTGTTTTTT.

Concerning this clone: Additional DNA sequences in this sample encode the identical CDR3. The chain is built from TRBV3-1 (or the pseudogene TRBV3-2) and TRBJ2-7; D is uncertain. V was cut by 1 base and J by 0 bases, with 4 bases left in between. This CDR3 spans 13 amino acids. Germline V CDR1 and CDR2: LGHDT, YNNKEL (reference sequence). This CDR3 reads CASSQGHSYEQYF. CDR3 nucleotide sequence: TGTGCCAGCAGCCAAGGACACTCCTACGAGCAGTACTTC.

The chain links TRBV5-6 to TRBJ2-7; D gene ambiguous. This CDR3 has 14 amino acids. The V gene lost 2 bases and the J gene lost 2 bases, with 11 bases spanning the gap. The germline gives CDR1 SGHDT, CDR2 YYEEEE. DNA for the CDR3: TGTGCCAGCAGCTTAGAACAGCGAGCCTACGAGCAGTACTTC. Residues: CASSLEQRAYEQYF. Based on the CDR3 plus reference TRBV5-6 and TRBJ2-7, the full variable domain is DAGVTQSPTHLIKTRGQQVTLRCSPKSGHDTVSWYQQALGQGPQFIFQYYEEEERQRGNFPDRFSGHQFPNYSSELNVNALLLGDSALYLCASSLEQRAYEQYFGPGTRLTVT.

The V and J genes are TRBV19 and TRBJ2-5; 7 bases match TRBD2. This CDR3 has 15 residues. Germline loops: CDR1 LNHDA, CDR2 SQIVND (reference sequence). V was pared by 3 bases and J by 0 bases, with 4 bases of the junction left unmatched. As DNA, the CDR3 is TGTGCCAGTAGTATGAGTAGCGGGTACCAAGAGACCCAGTACTTC. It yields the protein CASSMSSGYQETQYF.

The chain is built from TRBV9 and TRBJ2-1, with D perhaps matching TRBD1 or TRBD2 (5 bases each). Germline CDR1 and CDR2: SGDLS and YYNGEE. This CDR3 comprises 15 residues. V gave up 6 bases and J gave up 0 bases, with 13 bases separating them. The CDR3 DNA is TGTGCCAGCAACCCGCTGGGGGTCTCCTACAATGAGCAGTTCTTC. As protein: CASNPLGVSYNEQFF.

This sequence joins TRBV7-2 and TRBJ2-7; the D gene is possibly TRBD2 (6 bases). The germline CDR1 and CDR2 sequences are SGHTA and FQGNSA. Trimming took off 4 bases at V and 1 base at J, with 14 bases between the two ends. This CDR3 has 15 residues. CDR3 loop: CASSSFAGPSYEQYF. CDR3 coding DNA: TGTGCCAGCAGCTCTTTTGCGGGGCCTTCCTACGAGCAGTACTTC.

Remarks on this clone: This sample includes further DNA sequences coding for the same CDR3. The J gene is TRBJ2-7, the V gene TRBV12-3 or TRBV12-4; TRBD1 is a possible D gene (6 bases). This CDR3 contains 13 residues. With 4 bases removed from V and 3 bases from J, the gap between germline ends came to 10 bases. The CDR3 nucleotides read TGTGCCAGCAGTTCAGACAGGAACTACGAGCAGTACTTC. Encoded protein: CASSSDRNYEQYF.

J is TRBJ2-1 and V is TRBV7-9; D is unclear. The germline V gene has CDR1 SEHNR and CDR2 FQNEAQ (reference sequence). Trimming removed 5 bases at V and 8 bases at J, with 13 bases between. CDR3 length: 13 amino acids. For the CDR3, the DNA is TGTGCCAGCAGCCTCCCAGGACCGGATGAGCAGTTCTTC. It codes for CASSLPGPDEQFF.

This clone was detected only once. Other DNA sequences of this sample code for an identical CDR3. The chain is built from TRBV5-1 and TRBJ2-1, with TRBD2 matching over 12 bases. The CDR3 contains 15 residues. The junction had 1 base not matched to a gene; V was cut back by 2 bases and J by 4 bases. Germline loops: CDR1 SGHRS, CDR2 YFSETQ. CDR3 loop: CASSLGTSGYNEQFF. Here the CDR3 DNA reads TGCGCCAGCAGCTTAGGGACTAGCGGGTACAATGAGCAGTTCTTC.

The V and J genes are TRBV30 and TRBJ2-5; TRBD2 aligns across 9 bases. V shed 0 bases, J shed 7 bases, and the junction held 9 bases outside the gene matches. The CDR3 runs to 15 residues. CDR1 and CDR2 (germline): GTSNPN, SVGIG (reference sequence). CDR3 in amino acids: CAWSVAAGGFGTQYF. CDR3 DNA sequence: TGTGCCTGGAGTGTAGCAGCGGGAGGCTTTGGGACCCAGTACTTC. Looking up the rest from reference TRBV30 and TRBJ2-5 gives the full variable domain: SQTIHQWPATLVQPVGSPLSLECTVEGTSNPNLYWYRQAAGRGLQLLFYSVGIGQISSEVPQNLSASRPQDRQFILSSKKLLLSDSGFYLCAWSVAAGGFGTQYFGPGTRLLVL.

The CDR3, as DNA: TGTGCCAGCAGCTATTCCGCCGGGAACACCGGGGAGCTGTTTTTT. Translated: CASSYSAGNTGELFF. The chain is built from TRBV7-9 and TRBJ2-2; D gene ambiguous. There are 15 residues in the CDR3. Germline CDR1 is SEHNR and CDR2 is FQNEAQ (reference sequence). Trimming removed 4 bases from V and 1 base from J, with 10 bases in between.

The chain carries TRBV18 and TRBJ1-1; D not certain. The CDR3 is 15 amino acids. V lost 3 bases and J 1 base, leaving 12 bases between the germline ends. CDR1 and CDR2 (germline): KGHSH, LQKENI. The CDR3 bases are TGTGCCAGCTCACCGACGAAACAGCCGAACACTGAAGCTTTCTTT. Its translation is CASSPTKQPNTEAFF.

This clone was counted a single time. The chain's CDR3 is CASSARQGHEQYF. Here the CDR3 DNA reads TGTGCCAGCAGCGCGAGACAGGGTCACGAGCAGTACTTC. This chain links TRBV9 with TRBJ2-7; TRBD1 aligns across 7 bases. V lost 3 bases and J lost 5; bases outside the gene matches: 5. CDR1 is SGDLS, CDR2 YYNGEE, per germline. The CDR3 loop spans 13 amino acids.

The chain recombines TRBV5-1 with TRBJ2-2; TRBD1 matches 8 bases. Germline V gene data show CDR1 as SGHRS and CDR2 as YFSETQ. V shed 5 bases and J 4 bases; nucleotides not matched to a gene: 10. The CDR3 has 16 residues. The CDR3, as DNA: TGCGCCAGCAGTACCGTTGCAGGGGGCTTCACCGGGGAGCTGTTTTTT. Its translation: CASSTVAGGFTGELFF.

The CDR3 sequence is CAISRDWDTGELFF. For the CDR3, the DNA is TGTGCCATCAGCAGGGACTGGGACACCGGGGAGCTGTTTTTT. This chain uses TRBV10-3 with TRBJ2-2; perhaps TRBD2 as D (6 bases). V lost 6 bases to trimming and J lost 3 bases, with 11 bases between them. Germline CDR1 reads ENHRY; CDR2 reads SYGVKD. This CDR3 contains 14 residues.

The DNA for the CDR3 is TGTGCCAGCTCACCGGGAGCAGGACCCTATGGCACTGAAGCTTTCTTT. It codes for CASSPGAGPYGTEAFF. This chain links TRBV18 with TRBJ1-1; the D is unclear. The V end lost 3 bases, the J end lost 4 bases, and 18 bases lay between the germline ends. Germline CDR1 and CDR2: KGHSH and LQKENI. The CDR3 sequence is 16 residues long.